This record concerns one T cell receptor (beta chain) sequence. Its antigen is still unknown. PCR used 60 Vbeta primers and 13 Jbeta primers. Sequenced by immunoSEQ multiplex PCR; TCRdb stores in-frame clones only, minus some. The table records more than 140,000 clones, roughly four fifths of them present only once. These data are taken from a study of cytomegalovirus exposure and HLA in healthy donors. The study's findings and limits: Reportedly, diagnosis of cytomegalovirus status by the classifier showed high specificity and sensitivity. Researchers counted 150 to 200 TCR beta chains as cytomegalovirus-associated. Reportedly, a later analysis found an Asian-associated ancestry cluster had fewer N-insertions than the approximately 700-donor mean. Data from an earlier analysis indicated that most TCR beta V segments were productive either about 90% or about 30% of the time.

Trimming shortened V by 6 bases and J by 3 bases, and 9 bases separated the two germline ends. Germline CDR1 and CDR2: MNHEY and SVGAGI. The CDR3 is made up of 13 amino acids. The chain has TRBV6-5 and TRBJ1-5, with D tentatively TRBD1 (6 bases). Sequences were obtained from PBMCs. The clonotype comes from a man younger than 30 in good health and CMV-seropositive. The CDR3 sequence: CASSTGTNQPQHF. The CDR3 DNA reads TGTGCCAGCAGCACAGGGACCAATCAGCCCCAGCATTTT.